Listed below are T cell receptor beta chains from one sample, sequenced in a study of blood T cell repertoires in COVID-19. Produced via immunoSEQ multiplex PCR; TCRdb's table is partial and in-frame only. Of 120,000 or so clones listed, about four fifths are singletons. The sample was peripheral blood. These receptors all come from a woman aged 30 to 39 who had recovered from COVID-19. Each CDR3 is given with its conserved first and last residue. Each record gives: J gene, clone size, V gene, D gene, CDR3 DNA, CDR3 protein. A D gene is named only where the DNA matches it firmly. Size values are once, few and many counts, or a class for expanded clones, and some rows have none.

TRBJ2-2	NA	TRBV2	NA	TGTGCCAGCAACGAAATGGAGGGCGGGGAGCTGTTTTTT	CASNEMEGGELFF
TRBJ2-3	NA	TRBV11-2	NA	TGTGCCAGCAGCGAAGAAAGGGGTAGGGCAGATACGCAGTATTTT	CASSEERGRADTQYF
TRBJ2-2	NA	TRBV4-1	TRBD1	TGCGCCAGCAGCCCCAGAGACAGGGAAGCCACCGGGGAGCTGTTTTTT	CASSPRDREATGELFF
TRBJ1-2	NA	TRBV3-1/TRBV3-2	NA	TGTGCCAGCAGCCAAGAACGAGGGCCTCATGGCTACACCTTC	CASSQERGPHGYTF
TRBJ2-5	NA	TRBV6-5	TRBD2	TGTGCCAGCAAGCCCCCCGGACTAGCGGGGGAGACCCAGTACTTC	CASKPPGLAGETQYF
TRBJ2-2	NA	TRBV9	TRBD1	TGTGCCAGCAGCGGGGGACAGGGGCCGAACGGGGAGCTGTTTTTT	CASSGGQGPNGELFF
TRBJ2-1	NA	TRBV19	TRBD2	TGTGCCAGTAGTGAAACCCCCGAGGCTAGCGGCTCCTACAATGAGCAGTTCTTC	CASSETPEASGSYNEQFF
TRBJ1-1	NA	TRBV12-3/TRBV12-4	TRBD1	TGTGCCAGCAGTTACAGGGGGGGCACTGAAGCTTTCTTT	CASSYRGGTEAFF
TRBJ1-1	NA	TRBV29-1	NA	TGCAGCGTTGATGGACTAAGGGGCTACACTGAAGCTTTCTTT	CSVDGLRGYTEAFF
TRBJ1-1	NA	TRBV6-5	TRBD1	TGTGCCAGCAGCCGGGACAGGGCCATGAACACTGAAGCTTTCTTT	CASSRDRAMNTEAFF
TRBJ2-1	NA	TRBV11-3	TRBD2	TGTGCCAGCAGCTTGGGGACTACGTACAATGAGCAGTTCTTC	CASSLGTTYNEQFF
TRBJ1-2	NA	TRBV20-1	NA	TGCAGTGGCCATAGCCAGTATGGCTACACCTTC	CSGHSQYGYTF
TRBJ2-1	NA	TRBV10-2	TRBD2	TGCGCCAGCCAACTAGCGGGGGGCTTATTCTTC	CASQLAGGLFF
TRBJ2-3	NA	TRBV7-9	TRBD2	TGTGCCAGCAGCTCCCATCTGGAGCGGGGAGGCACAGATACGCAGTATTTT	CASSSHLERGGTDTQYF
TRBJ1-5	NA	TRBV19	NA	TGTGCCAGTAGTATAGATCCATCTCAGCCCCAGCATTTT	CASSIDPSQPQHF
TRBJ2-5	NA	TRBV2	TRBD2	TGTGCCAGCACCCGGCTCAGCGGGGGAACCCAGTACTTC	CASTRLSGGTQYF
TRBJ2-6	NA	TRBV7-3	NA	TGTGCCAGCAGCCTGACATTGTCCTCTGGGGCCAACGTCCTGACTTTC	CASSLTLSSGANVLTF
TRBJ1-1	NA	TRBV9	NA	TGTGCCAGCAGCGTAGATGGGGCCCAGAACACTGAAGCTTTCTTT	CASSVDGAQNTEAFF
TRBJ2-1	NA	TRBV24-1	NA	TGTGCCACCAGTGATCCCGGGTACAATGAGCAGTTCTTC	CATSDPGYNEQFF
TRBJ2-7	NA	TRBV6-1	TRBD1	TGTGCCAGCAGTGAAGGGGCAGGGGGTGAGCAGTACTTC	CASSEGAGGEQYF
TRBJ2-7	NA	TRBV6-1	NA	TGTGCCAGCAGTGAAGCAGGAGGGTGGGGCTCCTACGAGCAGTACTTC	CASSEAGGWGSYEQYF
TRBJ2-3	NA	TRBV4-1	TRBD1	TGCGCCAGCAGCCATACAGGGGACGATACGCAGTATTTT	CASSHTGDDTQYF
TRBJ2-5	NA	TRBV5-5	NA	TGTGCCAGCAGCCCATTGGGGCACCAACAAGAGACCCAGTACTTC	CASSPLGHQQETQYF
TRBJ1-6	NA	TRBV18	NA	TGTGCCAGCTCACCAGACAGAGATAATTCACCCCTCCACTTT	CASSPDRDNSPLHF
TRBJ1-2	NA	TRBV29-1	NA	TGCAGCGTTGGACAGAACTATGGCTACACCTTC	CSVGQNYGYTF
TRBJ1-6	NA	TRBV7-2	TRBD1	TGTGCCAGCAGCACCTACAGGGGGTTTATGACCCTCCACTTT	CASSTYRGFMTLHF
TRBJ1-2	once	TRBV10-3	TRBD1	TGTGCCATTTCCACAGGGGACTATGGCTACACCTTC	CAISTGDYGYTF
TRBJ2-1	NA	TRBV19	NA	TGTGCCAGTAGTATTACTCTAACTAGCTCCTACAATGAGCAGTTCTTC	CASSITLTSSYNEQFF
TRBJ2-3	NA	TRBV9	TRBD2	TGTGCCAGCACATCACCACTAGCGGGGGGCACAGATACGCAGTATTTT	CASTSPLAGGTDTQYF
TRBJ1-1	NA	TRBV7-2	TRBD1	TGTGCCAGCAGCTCCACCCGACAGGGGTCCACTGAAGCTTTCTTT	CASSSTRQGSTEAFF
TRBJ2-1	NA	TRBV1	NA	TGCACCAGCAGAGAGGCTAGCGGGCTCTGCTCCTACAATGAGCAGTTCTTC	CTSREASGLCSYNEQFF
TRBJ1-4	NA	TRBV4-2	NA	TGTGCCAGCAGCCAAGATTGGGAGACTCCAGGATCTCCGGTTTTT	CASSQDWETPGSPVF
TRBJ1-6	NA	TRBV11-2	TRBD1	TGTGCCAGCAGCAACCGGGACAGCAATAATTCACCCCTCCACTTT	CASSNRDSNNSPLHF
TRBJ2-1	once	TRBV9	TRBD2	TGTGCCAGCAGCCTAAGCGGGAGCTGGTTTGAGCAGTTCTTC	CASSLSGSWFEQFF
TRBJ2-7	NA	TRBV6-5	NA	NA	CASILDRGGYEQYF
TRBJ1-6	NA	TRBV7-9	NA	TGTGCCAGCAGACGAAGCGACGTCTCACCCCTCCACTTT	CASRRSDVSPLHF
TRBJ2-2	NA	TRBV7-3	NA	TGTGCCAGCAGCCTTCTAGGCTCGAACACCGGGGAGCTGTTTTTT	CASSLLGSNTGELFF
TRBJ2-2	NA	TRBV18	TRBD1	TGTGCCAGCTCACCCCAGGGGGCGGCCGGGGAGCTGTTTTTT	CASSPQGAAGELFF
TRBJ1-5	NA	TRBV9	NA	TGTGCCAGCGGATTCGGACAGATCAATCAGCCCCAGCATTTT	CASGFGQINQPQHF
TRBJ2-4	NA	TRBV4-1	NA	TGCGCCAGCAGCCAAGATCCAGGGGCGGCCAAAAACATTCAGTACTTC	CASSQDPGAAKNIQYF
TRBJ2-2	NA	TRBV11-2	TRBD1	TGTGCCAGCTTACCTATAAAGGACAGGGTGGGGAACACCGGGGAGCTGTTTTTT	CASLPIKDRVGNTGELFF
TRBJ1-3	NA	TRBV9	NA	TGTGCCAGCAGCGTAGATGGAGGGAATGGAAACACCATATATTTT	CASSVDGGNGNTIYF
TRBJ2-3	NA	TRBV5-6	TRBD2	TGTGCCAGCAGCTTCGGTTTAGCGGGGGGTTGGGGCACAGATACGCAGTATTTT	CASSFGLAGGWGTDTQYF
TRBJ2-5	NA	TRBV11-2	TRBD1	TGTGCCAGCAGCTACGGGACAGCCCAAGAGACCCAGTACTTC	CASSYGTAQETQYF
TRBJ2-7	NA	TRBV28	TRBD2	TGTGCCAGCACCCTTTCCGGGACTAGCTTGTACGAGCAGTACTTC	CASTLSGTSLYEQYF
TRBJ2-7	NA	TRBV9	TRBD2	TGTGCCAGCAGCGTAGGAGGCGGGAGGGCCGTCGAGCAGTACTTC	CASSVGGGRAVEQYF
TRBJ2-5	NA	TRBV28	TRBD1	TGTGCCAGCAGTTCACCCGGGACAGGGGTTGATGAGACCCAGTACTTC	CASSSPGTGVDETQYF
TRBJ1-3	NA	TRBV5-1	NA	TGCGCCAGCAGCCCCCGGGGTTCAAGAAACACCATATATTTT	CASSPRGSRNTIYF
TRBJ2-7	NA	TRBV5-1	TRBD1	TGCGCCAGCAGCTTAAAACCGGGACAGAGTTACTACGAGCAGTACTTC	CASSLKPGQSYYEQYF
TRBJ1-1	NA	TRBV7-2	NA	TGTGCCAGCAGCTTAGTCGGGGGGCCAGTGAGCGAAGCTTTCTTT	CASSLVGGPVSEAFF
TRBJ1-2	NA	TRBV29-1	NA	TGCAGCGTTGAAGTAGCGCGCGCGGGGGGGGCGCGGGGCTACACCTTC	CSVEVARAGGARGYTF
TRBJ2-2	NA	TRBV27	TRBD2	TGTGCCAGCAGCAGGCCGGGACTAGCATCCGGGGAGCTGTTTTTT	CASSRPGLASGELFF
TRBJ1-3	few	TRBV12-3/TRBV12-4	NA	TGTGCCAGCAGTTTCTACTCTGGAAACACCATATATTTT	CASSFYSGNTIYF
TRBJ1-2	NA	TRBV29-1	TRBD1	TGCAGCGCGGGACAGGATTATGGCTACACCTTC	CSAGQDYGYTF
TRBJ1-2	few	TRBV2	NA	TGTGCCAGCACCCGAATCGGGAGCTATGGCTACACCTTC	CASTRIGSYGYTF
TRBJ2-3	NA	TRBV29-1	TRBD2	TGCAGCGTTATAGGACTAGCGGGGGCCCCCTGGACCACAGATACGCAGTATTTT	CSVIGLAGAPWTTDTQYF
TRBJ1-1	few	TRBV21-1	NA	TGTGCCAGCAGCTTCGAAAAGGGACAGGGACACACTGAAGCTTTCTTT	CASSFEKGQGHTEAFF